Below, 19 T cell receptor beta chains from the same sample are listed, as sequenced in a study of shared clonotypes between healthy human individuals. Here immunoSEQ multiplex PCR was the method, and the copy in TCRdb shows in-frame clones only, minus some. Of approximately 2.1 million clones listed, roughly 93% are singletons. Sample: naive CD4+ T cells from PBMCs. Subset in this sample: CD45RA+ positively selected. These receptors came from a man aged 18 to 30 in good health. Some clones in this sample may be carry-over from other donors' samples.

The chain links TRBV29-1 to TRBJ2-5, with 10 positions matching TRBD1. The J call could be wrong; TRBJ2-7 is a better fit for the DNA end. This CDR3 has 13 amino acids. The germline V gene encodes CDR1 SQVTM and CDR2 ANQGSEA. DNA of the CDR3: TGCAGCGTCGGTCGACAGGGGGCGGACGAGCAGTACTTC. Residues: CSVGRQGADEQYF.

The J gene is TRBJ2-1, the V gene TRBV6-1, with TRBD2 identical over 14 bases. Germline loops: CDR1 MNHNS, CDR2 SASEGT. J lost 6 bases, V lost 6 bases, and 4 bases had no gene match. The CDR3 is 15 amino acids. CDR3 nucleotide sequence: TGTGCCAGCAGCGCGACTAGCGGGAGGGCCAATGAGCAGTTCTTC. Its protein is CASSATSGRANEQFF.

As regards this clone: The identical CDR3 is also encoded by other nucleotide sequences in the sample. CDR3 region: CASSLARGPYEQYF. CDR3 sequence (DNA): TGTGCCAGCAGCTTAGCCCGGGGACCCTACGAGCAGTACTTC. V usage is TRBV7-9 and J usage is TRBJ2-7; D tentatively reads TRBD1 or TRBD2 (5 bases each). V was trimmed by 0 bases and J by 2 bases, leaving 8 bases between them. Per germline, CDR1 SEHNR and CDR2 FQNEAQ (reference sequence). CDR3 length equals 14 residues.

J is TRBJ2-3 and V is TRBV27; D might be TRBD2 (6 bases). Germline V gene lookup returns CDR1 MNHEY and CDR2 SMNVEV (reference sequence). CDR3 length: 17 residues. Trimming removed 2 bases from V and 7 bases from J, with 22 bases in between. The CDR3 reads CASSLTAGRLRTHTQYF. The CDR3 coding sequence is TGTGCCAGCAGTTTAACCGCGGGGCGGTTACGGACCCATACGCAGTATTTT.

The chain recombines TRBV6-1 with TRBJ1-1; D ambiguous. The ends were cut back, 4 bases at V and 0 bases at J, with 18 bases in the middle. Per the germline V gene, CDR1 is MNHNS and CDR2 is SASEGT. This CDR3 region has 17 residues. CDR3 nucleotide sequence: TGTGCCAGCAGTGCCTATGATTTGAGGCTCTTGAACACTGAAGCTTTCTTT. This codes for CASSAYDLRLLNTEAFF.

The rearrangement joins TRBV5-1 to TRBJ2-5, with D perhaps assigned TRBD1 or TRBD2 (7 bases each). The germline V gene has CDR1 SGHRS and CDR2 YFSETQ. Trimming pared 4 bases from V and 3 bases from J, leaving 13 bases between. This CDR3 region has 14 residues. The CDR3 nucleotides are TGCGCCAGCAGCGTGACAGGGAGGGAAGAGACCCAGTACTTC. Its protein is CASSVTGREETQYF. Looking up the rest from reference TRBV5-1 and TRBJ2-5 gives the full variable domain: KAGVTQTPRYLIKTRGQQVTLSCSPISGHRSVSWYQQTPGQGLQFLFEYFSETQRNKGNFPGRFSGRQFSNSRSEMNVSTLELGDSALYLCASSVTGREETQYFGPGTRLLVL.

The rearrangement links TRBV5-6 to TRBJ2-5, with 7 bases fitting TRBD2. Germline trimming cut 5 bases from V and 3 bases from J; bases unmatched to any gene: 7. CDR1 and CDR2 (germline): SGHDT, YYEEEE. The CDR3 has 14 residues. The CDR3 DNA is TGTGCCAGCAGTTCGGGGGGACTGGAAGAGACCCAGTACTTC. The encoded protein is CASSSGGLEETQYF.

The chain combines TRBV5-1 with TRBJ2-5, with unresolved D. The CDR3 is made up of 14 amino acids. Trimming took off 0 bases at V and 3 bases at J, with 9 bases between the two ends. CDR1 and CDR2 (germline): SGHRS, YFSETQ. CDR3 protein: CASSLGRAEETQYF. In nucleotides, the CDR3 is TGCGCCAGCAGCTTGGGTAGGGCGGAAGAGACCCAGTACTTC.

This chain joins TRBV5-1 and TRBJ2-1; D gene unclear. This CDR3 has 15 residues. Germline CDR1 and CDR2: SGHRS and YFSETQ. V lost 5 bases and J 0 bases, leaving 12 bases between the germline ends. CDR3 coding DNA: TGCGCCAGCAGATTAGTTCAGAGCTCCTACAATGAGCAGTTCTTC. This encodes CASRLVQSSYNEQFF. The full variable domain, rest sourced from reference TRBV5-1 and TRBJ2-1, is KAGVTQTPRYLIKTRGQQVTLSCSPISGHRSVSWYQQTPGQGLQFLFEYFSETQRNKGNFPGRFSGRQFSNSRSEMNVSTLELGDSALYLCASRLVQSSYNEQFFGPGTRLTVL.

A note on this clone: Different DNA sequences within this sample yield the same CDR3. The V gene is TRBV5-1, the J gene TRBJ2-7; D possibly corresponds to TRBD2 (5 bases). Germline CDR1 is SGHRS and CDR2 is YFSETQ. The CDR3 length is 14 residues. V gave up 0 bases and J gave up 3 bases, with 10 bases separating them. CDR3 sequence (DNA): TGCGCCAGCAGCTTGGGTGGGAGTGGCTACGAGCAGTACTTC. Its translation is CASSLGGSGYEQYF.

The count of this clone is one. DNA of the CDR3: TGTGCCAGCAGCTTATTGCAGGGGAGGACTGAAGCTTTCTTT. Translating gives CASSLLQGRTEAFF. The chain couples TRBV7-2 to TRBJ1-1, with D possibly TRBD1 on 6 matching bases. With 2 bases removed from V and 5 bases from J, the gap between germline ends came to 12 bases. The germline V gene encodes CDR1 SGHTA and CDR2 FQGNSA. This CDR3 has 14 amino acids.

The J gene is TRBJ2-4, the V gene TRBV30; possible D gene TRBD2, 7 bases. This CDR3 comprises 16 residues. Per the germline V gene, CDR1 is GTSNPN and CDR2 is SVGIG (reference sequence). Trimming took off 0 bases at V and 1 base at J, with 13 bases between the two ends. CDR3 amino acids: CAWSVGGAGAKNIQYF. The CDR3 nucleotides are TGTGCCTGGAGTGTTGGGGGGGCCGGGGCCAAAAACATTCAGTACTTC.

The CDR3 region has the DNA TGTGCCAGCAGCCGGGAGGGGACAGCCTCCTACGAGCAGTACTTC. Its protein product is CASSREGTASYEQYF. This chain links TRBV6-5 with TRBJ2-5; D might be TRBD2 (8 bases). The end of the DNA fits TRBJ2-7 better, so the J call may be wrong. This CDR3 is 15 amino acids long. CDR1 is MNHEY and CDR2 is SVGAGI in the germline V gene.

In the case of this clone: Additional DNA sequences in this sample encode the identical CDR3. The chain employs TRBV18 and TRBJ1-1, with 7 bases matching TRBD1. The germline V gene has CDR1 KGHSH and CDR2 LQKENI. CDR3 size: 12 residues. Unmatched junction bases numbered 1, after V lost 5 bases and J lost 4 bases. For the CDR3, the DNA is TGTGCCAGCTCATCAGGGGGCACTGAAGCTTTCTTT. Residues: CASSSGGTEAFF.

The chain is built from TRBV7-2 and TRBJ2-7; D remains unclear. V lost 5 bases to trimming and J lost 1 base, with 12 bases between them. The germline V gene encodes CDR1 SGHTA and CDR2 FQGNSA. This CDR3 is built from 14 residues. Here the CDR3 reads CASSASQDSYEQYF. The CDR3 DNA is TGTGCCAGCAGCGCCTCCCAAGATTCCTACGAGCAGTACTTC.

The chain has TRBV27 and TRBJ2-7; 13 nucleotides line up with TRBD2. Germline V gives CDR1 MNHEY, CDR2 SMNVEV (reference sequence). The V and J ends lost 3 bases and 6 bases, in that order; junction bases with no gene match: 8. The CDR3 runs to 16 residues. CDR3 coding DNA: TGTGCCAGCAGTTTGATACTAGCGGGAGGGGGCCTCGAGCAGTACTTC. The encoded protein is CASSLILAGGGLEQYF.

This chain uses TRBV28 with TRBJ1-1; 10 bases agree with TRBD1. The CDR3 totals 16 residues. J lost 2 bases, V lost 5 bases, and 8 bases had no gene match. CDR1 and CDR2 (germline): MDHEN, SYDVKM. The CDR3 sequence is CASSPRTGGGNTEAFF. In nucleotides, the CDR3 is TGTGCCAGCAGTCCCCGGACAGGGGGGGGTAACACTGAAGCTTTCTTT. The entire variable domain, with the rest obtained from reference TRBV28 and TRBJ1-1, is as follows: DVKVTQSSRYLVKRTGEKVFLECVQDMDHENMFWYRQDPGLGLRLIYFSYDVKMKEKGDIPEGYSVSREKKERFSLILESASTNQTSMYLCASSPRTGGGNTEAFFGQGTRLTVV.

The rearrangement uses TRBV28 and TRBJ1-3; maybe TRBD1 (5 bases). The CDR3 runs to 13 residues. V lost 4 bases, J lost 2 bases, and 6 bases lay in between. Looked up from germline, CDR1 is MDHEN and CDR2 is SYDVKM. CDR3 in amino acids: CASSWGAGNTIYF. The DNA for the CDR3 is TGTGCCAGCAGTTGGGGGGCTGGAAACACCATATATTTT.

This clone appeared a few times. The J gene is TRBJ2-7, the V gene TRBV9; TRBD2 might be the D (5 bases). The V gene lost 4 bases and the J gene lost 3 bases, with 14 bases spanning the gap. The germline V gene encodes CDR1 SGDLS and CDR2 YYNGEE. The CDR3 is made up of 14 amino acids. The CDR3 reads CASSLGDRHYEQYF. The DNA of the CDR3 is TGTGCCAGCAGCCTCGGGGATCGGCACTACGAGCAGTACTTC.